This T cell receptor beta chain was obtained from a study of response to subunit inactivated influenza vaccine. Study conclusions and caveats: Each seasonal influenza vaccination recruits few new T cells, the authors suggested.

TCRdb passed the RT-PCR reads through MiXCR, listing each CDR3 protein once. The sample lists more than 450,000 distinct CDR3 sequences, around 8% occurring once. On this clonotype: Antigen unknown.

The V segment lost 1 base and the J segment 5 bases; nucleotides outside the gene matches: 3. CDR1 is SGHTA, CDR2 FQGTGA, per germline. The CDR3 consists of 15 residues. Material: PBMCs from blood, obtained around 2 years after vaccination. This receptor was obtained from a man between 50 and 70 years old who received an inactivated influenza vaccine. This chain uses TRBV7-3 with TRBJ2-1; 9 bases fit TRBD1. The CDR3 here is CASSLRDRVDNEQFF. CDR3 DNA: TGTGCCAGCAGCTTAAGGGACAGGGTGGACAATGAGCAGTTCTTC.